The source of this T cell receptor beta chain is a study of blood T cell repertoires in COVID-19. The sample holds a few counts of this clone. Participants had their cohort set by participant-reported clinical history. Germline V gene sequence: CDR1 SGDLS, CDR2 YYNGEE. The length of the CDR3 is 14 residues. The V and J ends lost 3 bases and 3 bases, in that order; junction bases with no gene match: 2. Sequencing was performed with immunoSEQ multiplex PCR; in TCRdb, only in-frame clones are kept and a portion is missing. This sample carries more than 300,000 clones, over 90% of them seen once, and the ten largest clones take about 4%.

The receptor was isolated from a young woman who had been exposed to COVID-19. The sequenced sample was PBMCs or T cells enriched from blood (not recorded which). The chain joins TRBV9 to TRBJ1-4; 7 bases agree with TRBD1. In DNA form, the CDR3 reads TGTGCCAGCAGCGGCGGGACAGCTAATGAAAAACTGTTTTTT. Protein: CASSGGTANEKLFF.